This T cell receptor beta chain derives from a study of regulatory and conventional T cells in RAG deficiency. TCRdb keeps only in-frame clones here, not all; method: immunoSEQ multiplex PCR. The sample shows 10,000 to 15,000 clones, approximately 93% of them seen only once. Per the germline V gene, CDR1 is SEHNR and CDR2 is FQNEAQ (reference sequence). The CDR3 runs to 14 residues. The V end was cut by 4 bases, the J end by 6 bases, with 15 bases between. The sorted conventional CD4+ T cells were CD25-low and CD127-high, with genomic DNA sequenced. This sample also belongs to another study, concerning regulatory T cells. This second study notes: The PCR used 52 TRBV and 13 TRBJ primers.

The J gene is TRBJ2-5, the V gene TRBV7-9, with TRBD1 as a possible D gene (5 bases). This sequence originates from a human donor in good health. Input material: CD4+ effector T cells sorted from blood. The CDR3 loop is CASSSYRGRQTQYF. The CDR3 nucleotides are TGTGCCAGCAGCTCGTATAGGGGTCGACAGACCCAGTACTTC.